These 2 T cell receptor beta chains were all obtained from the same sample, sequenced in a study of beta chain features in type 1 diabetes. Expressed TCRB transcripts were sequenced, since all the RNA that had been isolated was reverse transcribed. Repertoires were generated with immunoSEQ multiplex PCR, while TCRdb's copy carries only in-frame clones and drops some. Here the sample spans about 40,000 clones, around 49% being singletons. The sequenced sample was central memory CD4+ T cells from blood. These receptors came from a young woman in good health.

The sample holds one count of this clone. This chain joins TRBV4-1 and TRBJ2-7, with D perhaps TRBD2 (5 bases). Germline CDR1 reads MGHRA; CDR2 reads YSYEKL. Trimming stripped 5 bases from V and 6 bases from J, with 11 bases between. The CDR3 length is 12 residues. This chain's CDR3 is CASSYPRGEQYF. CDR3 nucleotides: TGCGCCAGCAGCTACCCCCGGGGCGAGCAGTACTTC.

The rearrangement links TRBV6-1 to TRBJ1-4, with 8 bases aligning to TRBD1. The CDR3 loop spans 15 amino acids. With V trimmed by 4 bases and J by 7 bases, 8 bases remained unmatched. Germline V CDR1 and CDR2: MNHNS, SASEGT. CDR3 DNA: TGTGCCAGCAGTGGATTCCAGGGGGCAGGTGAAAAACTGTTTTTT. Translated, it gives CASSGFQGAGEKLFF.